This TCR beta chain comes out of a study of graft-versus-host responses after intestinal transplantation. Across the whole study: Transplant recipients had multivisceral, liver-intestinal, or isolated intestinal grafts.

The assay was immunoSEQ multiplex PCR, and TCRdb's table has in-frame clones only and misses some. Among about 88,000 clones listed, around 90% were seen once. V lost 3 bases and J 6 bases, leaving 17 bases between the germline ends. CDR1 and CDR2 from the germline V gene are MNHEY and SMNVEV (reference sequence). The CDR3 runs 16 residues. With respect to this clone: Its specificity is unknown.

Overall study results and limits: Association was observed between peak circulating GvH clone levels and early post-transplant HvG declines. Marrow from the recipient contained GvH clones, some of which had appeared first in ileum or blood. Allograft graft-versus-host to host-versus-graft clonal ratios ran high in patients with graft-donor T cell macrochimerism.

The starting material was unstimulated CD4+ T cells sorted from spleen or lymph node cells, obtained before transplant. The chain joins TRBV27 to TRBJ2-2; D not certain. This receptor was obtained from a human donor who was the organ donor for an intestinal transplant. The CDR3 here is CASSFLKNLNAGELFF. In nucleotides, the CDR3 is TGTGCCAGCAGTTTCCTGAAAAACCTAAACGCCGGGGAGCTGTTTTTT.